Presented here are 6 T cell receptor beta chains from one specimen sequenced in a study of tumor-infiltrating lymphocytes in primary liver carcinoma. Between roughly 20 and 32 mg of unsorted bulk tissue served as the source from which RNA and DNA were co-extracted. A primer in the constant region served to generate TCR beta cDNA from approximately 460 ng of total RNA. Slightly modified ARM-PCR, run as three nested multiplex PCR rounds, produced the TCR beta libraries. Investigators reported that the first two PCR rounds, at 9 to 11 cycles each, used TRBV1-TRBV30 forward primers with a C-beta reverse primer. TCRdb used MiXCR to reprocess the multiplex PCR reads, holding one entry per CDR3 protein. The sample yields fewer than 250,000 distinct CDR3 sequences, over 80% seen once. Sample: tumor tissue from primary liver carcinoma. These receptor sequences come from a man aged 40-49 years with primary liver carcinoma and hepatitis B virus infection.

Comment on this clonotype: One end of the junction fails to match germline, which may point to a read error. The J gene is TRBJ2-3, the V gene TRBV5-1; TRBD2 agrees at 7 bases. Germline-derived CDR1 and CDR2 are SGHRS and YFSETQ. The CDR3 extends over 17 amino acids. In nucleotides, the CDR3 is TGCGGCAGCAGCTTGATCCTGGGTGCGGGAGCTGGAGATACGCAGTATTTT. Its translation is CGSSLILGAGAGDTQYF.

About this clonotype: A junction boundary mismatches the germline segment, possibly from a read error. The rearrangement joins TRBV7-9 to TRBJ2-3; no definite D call. CDR1 is SEHNR, CDR2 FQNEAQ, per germline (reference sequence). CDR3 length equals 12 residues. This chain's CDR3 is CASRLDGGAQYF. The CDR3 coding sequence is TGTGCCAGCAGGTTAGATGGCGGAGCGCAGTATTTT. The whole variable domain, filled in from reference TRBV7-9 and TRBJ2-3, reads DTGVSQNPRHKITKRGQNVTFRCDPISEHNRLYWYRQTLGQGPEFLTYFQNEAQLEKSRLLSDRFSAERPKGSFSTLEIQRTEQGDSAMYLCASRLDGGAQYFGPGTRLTVL.

The gene calls are TRBV6-6 and TRBJ2-1; D possibly corresponds to TRBD1 (6 bases). The CDR3 loop spans 16 amino acids. Germline V gene sequence: CDR1 MNHNY, CDR2 SVGAGI (reference sequence). CDR3 in DNA: TGTACCATCAGTTCCTACGTGGGGGCGTCTTACAATGAGCAGTTCTTC. Protein product: CTISSYVGASYNEQFF.

A remark on this clonotype: Possible read error: a much larger clone is one base away. The gene calls are TRBV7-9 and TRBJ2-3; a weak D match, TRBD2 (6 bases). The germline gives CDR1 SEHNR, CDR2 FQNEAQ (reference sequence). V gave up 3 bases and J gave up 6 bases, with 13 bases separating them. The CDR3 has 14 residues. As DNA, the CDR3 is TGTGCCAGCAGCTTTATGGGGAGGACCGATACGCAGTATTTT. Protein sequence: CASSFMGRTDTQYF.

About this clonotype: Its ends do not fully match the called genes, so a read error is possible. V and J are TRBV5-4 and TRBJ2-2, with D tentatively TRBD1 (6 bases). The CDR3 consists of 14 residues. CDR1 and CDR2 (germline): SGHNT, YYREEE (reference sequence). The CDR3 DNA follows: TGTGCCAGCAGGCCAGGGGCGAACACCGGGGAGCTGATGTTT. As protein: CASRPGANTGELMF.

CDR3 in amino acids: CASSIHGGVAKNIQYF. CDR3 DNA sequence: TGTGCCAGTAGTATCCACGGCGGGGTAGCCAAAAACATTCAGTACTTC. The chain has TRBV19 and TRBJ2-4; D is possibly TRBD2 (6 bases). V was trimmed by 3 bases and J by 0 bases, leaving 12 bases between them. The CDR3 is made up of 16 amino acids. Per germline, CDR1 LNHDA and CDR2 SQIVND (reference sequence).